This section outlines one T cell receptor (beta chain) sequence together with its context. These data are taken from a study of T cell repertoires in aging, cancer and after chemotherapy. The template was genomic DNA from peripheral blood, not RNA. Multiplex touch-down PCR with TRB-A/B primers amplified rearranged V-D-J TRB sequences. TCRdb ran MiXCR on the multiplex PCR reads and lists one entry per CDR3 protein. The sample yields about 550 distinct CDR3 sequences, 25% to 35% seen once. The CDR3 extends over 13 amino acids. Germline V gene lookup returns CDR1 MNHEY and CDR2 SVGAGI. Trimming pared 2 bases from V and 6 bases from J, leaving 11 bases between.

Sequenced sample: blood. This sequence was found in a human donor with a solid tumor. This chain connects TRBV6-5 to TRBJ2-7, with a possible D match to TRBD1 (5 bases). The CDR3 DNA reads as TGTGCCAGCAGTTACCAGGGTACGAGCGAGCAGTACTTC. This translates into CASSYQGTSEQYF.